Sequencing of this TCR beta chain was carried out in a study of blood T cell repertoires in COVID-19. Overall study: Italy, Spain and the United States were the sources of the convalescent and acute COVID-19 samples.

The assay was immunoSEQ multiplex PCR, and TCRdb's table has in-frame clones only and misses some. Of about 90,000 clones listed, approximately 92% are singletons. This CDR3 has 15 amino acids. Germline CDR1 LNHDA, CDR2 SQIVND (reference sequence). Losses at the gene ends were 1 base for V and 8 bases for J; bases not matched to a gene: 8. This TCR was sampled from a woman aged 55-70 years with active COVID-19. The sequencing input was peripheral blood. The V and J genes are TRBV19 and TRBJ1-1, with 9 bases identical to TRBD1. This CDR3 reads CASSIGGQGLMEAFF. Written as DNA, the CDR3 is TGTGCCAGTAGTATAGGGGGACAGGGACTTATGGAAGCTTTCTTT.